The 2 T cell receptor beta chains below come from one sample, sequenced in a study of graft-versus-host responses after intestinal transplantation. These receptors lack a known antigen. The method was immunoSEQ multiplex PCR; TCRdb's version includes in-frame clones alone and lacks a portion of them. The data hold roughly 97,000 clones, with around 91% observed a single time. Sequenced here: unstimulated CD4+ T cells sorted from spleen or lymph node cells, sampled before transplant. The receptors derive from a human donor who was the organ donor for an intestinal transplant.

The genes are TRBV28 and TRBJ2-7; D gene ambiguous. V lost 2 bases and J lost 2, with 10 bases in between. The CDR3 is made up of 14 amino acids. CDR1 MDHEN and CDR2 SYDVKM come from the germline V gene. As DNA, the CDR3 is TGTGCCAGCAGTTTACCGCCCCCTACCTACGAGCAGTACTTC. The encoded protein is CASSLPPPTYEQYF.

This clone was found a few times. The gene calls are TRBV6-1 and TRBJ1-4; TRBD1 matches 7 bases. Germline V gene data show CDR1 as MNHNS and CDR2 as SASEGT. CDR3 size: 16 residues. J was trimmed by 3 bases and V by 2 bases; bases with no gene match: 6. The CDR3 DNA sequence: TGTGCCAGCAGTGAACTAGGGACAGCCCCTAATGAAAAACTGTTTTTT. This encodes CASSELGTAPNEKLFF.